Shown below are 32 T cell receptor beta chains from a single sample sequenced in a study of T cells in Graves' hyperthyroidism and ophthalmopathy. Amplification yielded TCR beta CDR3 regions, with RNA transcripts as the source. A set of HTBI primers served as the primers for a first-round RT-PCR of the TCR CDR3. One entry per CDR3 protein results from TCRdb running MiXCR on the multiplex PCR reads. The sample records hundreds of thousands of distinct CDR3 sequences, approximately 15% being singletons. Source material: blood. These receptors came from a woman aged 30 to 39 with Graves' hyperthyroidism that later progressed to Graves' ophthalmopathy.

At least ten counts were recorded for this clonotype. The chain joins TRBV5-1 to TRBJ2-3; D might be TRBD2 (6 bases). Germline V gives CDR1 SGHRS, CDR2 YFSETQ. The CDR3 sequence is 17 residues long. V was pared by 4 bases and J by 2 bases, with 20 bases between. CDR3 nucleotides: TGCGCCAGCAGCCCCTCCTTGGCGGGACGGTACACAGATACGCAGTATTTT. Amino acid sequence: CASSPSLAGRYTDTQYF.

A few counts support this clonotype. The genes are TRBV19 and TRBJ2-3, with TRBD1 matching over 7 bases. Trimming cost V 1 base and J 2 bases; bases outside gene matches: 3. The CDR3 has 15 amino acids. Germline V gene lookup returns CDR1 LNHDA and CDR2 SQIVND (reference sequence). Written as DNA, the CDR3 is TGTGCCAGTAGTATAGCCAGGGGGTACACAGATACGCAGTATTTT. It is translated as CASSIARGYTDTQYF.

The table lists this clonotype with many counts. V is TRBV28 and J is TRBJ2-3; D remains ambiguous. The CDR3 loop spans 14 amino acids. Trimming pared 4 bases from V and 2 bases from J, leaving 10 bases between. Per the germline V gene, CDR1 is MDHEN and CDR2 is SYDVKM. DNA of the CDR3: TGTGCCAGCAGTTCCTTTAGGAACACAGATACGCAGTATTTT. Translated, it gives CASSSFRNTDTQYF.

A few counts support this clonotype. A read error may produce the germline difference seen at one junction end. The rearrangement joins TRBV7-9 to TRBJ2-1; the match to TRBD2 covers 13 bases. The CDR3 length is 16 residues. The germline V gene encodes CDR1 SEHNR and CDR2 FQNEAQ (reference sequence). CDR3 bases: TGTGCCAGCAGCTTAGGGACTAGCGGGAGCTACCATGAGCAGTTCTTC. Amino acids: CASSLGTSGSYHEQFF.

This clonotype was seen ten or more times. The V gene is TRBV6-1, the J gene TRBJ2-1; weak D call: TRBD1 (5 bases). Trimming removed 5 bases from V and 4 bases from J, with 15 bases in between. CDR3 length equals 15 residues. Germline-derived CDR1 and CDR2 are MNHNS and SASEGT. The CDR3 DNA follows: TGTGCCAGCAGTTATCAGCCTAGGGGATACAATGAGCAGTTCTTC. Its translation: CASSYQPRGYNEQFF.

This clonotype was recorded at least ten times. The chain recombines TRBV2 with TRBJ2-1, with TRBD2 identical over 8 bases. The junction had 8 bases not matched to a gene; V was cut back by 4 bases and J by 6 bases. Looked up from germline, CDR1 is SNHLY and CDR2 is FYNNEI. The CDR3 consists of 15 residues. CDR3 DNA: TGTGCCAGCAGTGTTGGACTAGCTCCCTCCAATGAGCAGTTCTTC. This codes for CASSVGLAPSNEQFF.

In the case of this clonotype: A much larger clone lies a single base off, so this may be a read error. The chain joins TRBV9 to TRBJ2-5, with 9 bases that match TRBD1. The CDR3 covers 13 residues. Trimming at V came to 0 bases and at J to 12 bases, leaving 6 bases not matched to a gene. Germline V gene sequence: CDR1 SGDLS, CDR2 YYNGEE. The CDR3 DNA follows: TGTGCCAGCAGCGTAGGGGGACAGGGTAATGAGTACTTC. Translation: CASSVGGQGNEYF.

The chain is built from TRBV19 and TRBJ2-2, with D maybe TRBD2 (6 bases). V lost 5 bases and J lost 8, with 18 bases in between. The CDR3 has 15 residues. Germline values: CDR1 LNHDA, CDR2 SQIVND (reference sequence). The CDR3 DNA reads TGTGCCAGTAGTGATAGCGGAAAGCACCCGGGGGAGCTGTTTTTT. This sequence encodes CASSDSGKHPGELFF.

At least ten counts were recorded for this clonotype. The chain has TRBV5-6 and TRBJ2-7; 7 bases are a match to TRBD1. The germline CDR1 and CDR2 sequences are SGHDT and YYEEEE. The CDR3 runs to 13 residues. Trimming took 0 bases from V and 7 from J; bases not matched to a gene: 4. The CDR3 DNA reads TGTGCCAGCAGCTTGGGACAGGGTTGGGAGCAGTACTTC. It encodes CASSLGQGWEQYF.

This chain uses TRBV20-1 with TRBJ1-6; D unclear. This CDR3 has 15 residues. Per germline, CDR1 DFQATT and CDR2 SNEGSKA (reference sequence). V gave up 4 bases and J gave up 9 bases, with 19 bases separating them. This CDR3 reads CSATRRIGEVSPLHF. The CDR3 DNA is TGCAGTGCTACGCGTAGGATAGGAGAGGTTTCACCCCTCCACTTT.

With regard to this clonotype: A clone one base away is much larger, so this may be a read error. The CDR3 is CSSRKPGHTANYGYTF. CDR3 bases: TGTTCCAGCAGGAAACCGGGACACACAGCTAACTATGGCTACACCTTC. The chain employs TRBV7-9 and TRBJ1-2; a possible D gene is TRBD1 (6 bases). This CDR3 comprises 16 residues. CDR1 and CDR2 from the germline V gene are SEHNR and FQNEAQ (reference sequence).

This rearrangement joins TRBV18 to TRBJ1-1; D gene uncertain. Trimming stripped 4 bases from V and 1 base from J, with 10 bases between. Germline V gives CDR1 KGHSH, CDR2 LQKENI. The CDR3 has 14 amino acids. This CDR3 is CASSLSTPNTEAFF. The CDR3 coding sequence is TGTGCCAGCTCACTATCGACACCGAACACTGAAGCTTTCTTT.

There are many counts of this clonotype. The rearrangement uses TRBV11-2 and TRBJ2-5; D might be TRBD1 (6 bases). The CDR3 totals 15 residues. Germline CDR1 reads SGHAT; CDR2 reads FQNNGV. Trimming removed 1 base from V and 2 bases from J, with 11 bases in between. This CDR3 reads CASSLGDIDQETQYF. CDR3 DNA: TGTGCCAGCAGCTTAGGGGACATCGATCAAGAGACCCAGTACTTC.

The chain joins TRBV6-1 to TRBJ2-3, with a weak D call TRBD2 (7 bases). The V end was cut by 8 bases, the J end by 4 bases, with 10 bases between. The V gene's germline CDR1 is MNHNS and CDR2 SASEGT. The CDR3 has 12 amino acids. The CDR3 coding sequence is TGTGCCAGCGGGGGGGCGTCAGATACGCAGTATTTT. Amino acids: CASGGASDTQYF.

The gene calls are TRBV7-3 and TRBJ2-5; 7 positions match TRBD2. Germline V lookup: CDR1 SGHTA, CDR2 FQGTGA. This CDR3 region has 18 residues. With 7 bases clipped from V and 2 bases from J, the junction kept 19 bases outside the gene matches. CDR3 residues: CASTQRAGVLSQQETQYF. For the CDR3, the DNA is TGTGCCAGCACCCAACGGGCGGGAGTATTGAGTCAGCAAGAGACCCAGTACTTC.

This clonotype was detected ten times or more. The J gene is TRBJ2-7, the V gene TRBV7-9; 10 bases agree with TRBD2. The CDR3 is made up of 16 amino acids. Germline CDR1 SEHNR, CDR2 FQNEAQ (reference sequence). J gave up 2 bases and V 6 bases, and 10 bases lay outside the gene matches. CDR3 coding DNA: TGTGCCAGCAGGCGCCTAGCGGGAGAGGGGACCTACGAGCAGTACTTC. This sequence encodes CASRRLAGEGTYEQYF.

This clonotype was recorded many times. The J gene is TRBJ2-1, the V gene TRBV3-1; D ambiguous. Trimming pared 6 bases from V and 7 bases from J, leaving 16 bases between. Germline V lookup: CDR1 LGHDT, CDR2 YNNKEL (reference sequence). The CDR3 totals 14 residues. CDR3 region: CASRPRTDGNEQFF. The CDR3 DNA is TGTGCCAGCAGGCCAAGAACGGACGGTAATGAGCAGTTCTTC.

The rearrangement uses TRBV7-3 and TRBJ2-1, with 15 bases that match TRBD2. The trim removed 4 bases at V and 7 bases at J, leaving 8 bases unmatched. Germline-derived CDR1 and CDR2 are SGHTA and FQGTGA. This CDR3 comprises 17 residues. CDR3 residues: CASSSRTSGRAGNEQFF. The CDR3 DNA reads as TGTGCCAGCAGCTCGAGGACTAGCGGGAGGGCCGGGAATGAGCAGTTCTTC. Supplemented by reference TRBV7-3 and TRBJ2-1, the full variable domain reads GAGVSQTPSNKVTEKGKYVELRCDPISGHTALYWYRQSLGQGPEFLIYFQGTGAADDSGLPNDRFFAVRPEGSVSTLKIQRTERGDSAVYLCASSSRTSGRAGNEQFFGPGTRLTVL.

This clonotype was detected a few times. The chain is built from TRBV2 and TRBJ2-1; 11 nucleotides match TRBD2. Trimming removed 6 bases from V and 5 bases from J; junction bases left unmatched: 12. Germline V lookup: CDR1 SNHLY, CDR2 FYNNEI. The CDR3 is 17 residues long. The CDR3 loop reads CASRDYSGRAGHNEQFF. Here the CDR3 DNA reads TGTGCCAGCAGGGATTATAGCGGGAGGGCCGGTCACAATGAGCAGTTCTTC.

This clonotype was observed at least ten times. This chain uses TRBV29-1 with TRBJ2-3, with D perhaps TRBD2 (5 bases). Trimming removed 6 bases at V and 2 bases at J, with 24 bases between. CDR1 and CDR2 (germline): SQVTM, ANQGSEA. This CDR3 contains 17 residues. The CDR3 loop reads CSVRLGGYRSSTDTQYF. In DNA, the CDR3 is TGCAGCGTGCGCCTAGGAGGCTACCGTTCCTCCACAGATACGCAGTATTTT.

This clonotype occurred many times. The chain combines TRBV29-1 with TRBJ2-7; 12 nucleotides agree with TRBD2. V lost 4 bases and J lost 3; bases outside the gene matches: 4. Germline values: CDR1 SQVTM, CDR2 ANQGSEA. The CDR3 covers 14 residues. The CDR3 region has the DNA TGCAGCGTTGCCGGACTAGCGGGATTCTACGAGCAGTACTTC. Its protein product is CSVAGLAGFYEQYF.

The chain carries TRBV10-3 and TRBJ2-1, with 7 bases identical to TRBD1. Trimming took 2 bases from V and 4 from J; bases not matched to a gene: 5. The CDR3 length is 15 residues. Germline loops: CDR1 ENHRY, CDR2 SYGVKD. This CDR3 is CAISEDRDRYNEQFF. DNA of the CDR3: TGTGCCATCAGTGAGGACAGGGATAGGTACAATGAGCAGTTCTTC.

On this clonotype: At one boundary the junction diverges from the germline segment, which might be a read error. J is TRBJ1-1 and V is TRBV14, with D uncertain. CDR1 and CDR2 from the germline V gene are SGHDN and FVKESK. The CDR3 runs 18 residues. CDR3 amino acids: CASSLVSLRGSLNTDAFF. DNA of the CDR3: TGTGCCAGCAGCTTAGTCTCTCTTCGTGGCAGTCTGAACACTGACGCTTTCTTT.

This clonotype was seen repeatedly, ten times or more. The chain couples TRBV20-1 to TRBJ1-1, with 7 bases fitting TRBD1. Trimming removed 3 bases from V and 0 bases from J; junction bases left unmatched: 1. Germline assignment: CDR1 DFQATT and CDR2 SNEGSKA (reference sequence). CDR3 length: 13 amino acids. Written as DNA, the CDR3 is TGCAGTGCTAGGGGGACAGTGAACACTGAAGCTTTCTTT. Its translation: CSARGTVNTEAFF.

Many counts were recorded for this clonotype. This chain joins TRBV29-1 and TRBJ1-1; 7 bases agree with TRBD1. The CDR3 consists of 12 residues. From germline, CDR1 is SQVTM and CDR2 ANQGSEA. Trimming took 8 bases from V and 4 from J; bases not matched to a gene: 7. Here the CDR3 reads CSFSDRVTEAFF. The CDR3 nucleotides read TGCAGCTTCAGCGACAGGGTCACTGAAGCTTTCTTT.

This clonotype has only a few counts. The CDR3 region has the DNA TGTGCCAGCAGCTTGGGGGCACAGGGCCCCACCGATAGAGCTTTCTTT. It translates to CASSLGAQGPTDRAFF. This chain connects TRBV5-5 to TRBJ1-1; TRBD1 is a possible D gene (6 bases). CDR3 length: 16 amino acids. The V and J ends lost 0 bases and 10 bases respectively, with 22 bases between them. Germline V gene data show CDR1 as SGHKS and CDR2 as YYEKEE (reference sequence). The full variable domain, completed using reference TRBV5-5 and TRBJ1-1, is DAGVTQSPTHLIKTRGQQVTLRCSPISGHKSVSWYQQVLGQGPQFIFQYYEKEERGRGNFPDRFSARQFPNYSSELNVNALLLGDSALYLCASSLGAQGPTDRAFFGQGTRLTVV.

This clonotype turned up a few times. This chain links TRBV19 with TRBJ2-7; D may correspond to TRBD1 or TRBD2 (5 bases each). Trimming cost V 8 bases and J 2 bases, with 13 bases left between them. The CDR3 runs to 13 residues. In germline, CDR1 is LNHDA, CDR2 SQIVND (reference sequence). CDR3 sequence: CASLGEGAYEQYF. Written as DNA, the CDR3 is TGTGCCAGTCTGGGGGAAGGGGCCTACGAGCAGTACTTC.

This clonotype was seen repeatedly, ten times or more. This chain joins TRBV12-3 or TRBV12-4 and TRBJ1-1, with unresolved D. The CDR3 consists of 12 residues. The V end lost 3 bases, the J end lost 3 bases, and 5 bases lay between the germline ends. Here the CDR3 reads CASSFDYTEAFF. CDR3 in DNA: TGTGCCAGCAGTTTTGACTACACTGAAGCTTTCTTT.

In this sample, this clonotype turned up many times. The chain carries TRBV12-3 or TRBV12-4 and TRBJ1-3, with D tentatively TRBD1 (6 bases). Trimming took 7 bases from V and 2 from J, leaving 18 bases between them. The CDR3 sequence is 16 residues long. The CDR3 sequence is CASILTEGGPGNTIYF. The DNA of the CDR3 is TGTGCCAGCATCTTAACGGAGGGGGGACCTGGAAACACCATATATTTT.

This clonotype has only one observation. V is TRBV19 and J is TRBJ1-2; D remains unclear. V dropped 7 bases and J dropped 6 bases, with 15 bases sitting between them. This CDR3 is built from 13 residues. The germline gives CDR1 LNHDA, CDR2 SQIVND (reference sequence). The CDR3 loop is CASTMIIGHGYTF. CDR3 nucleotide sequence: TGTGCCAGTACCATGATAATCGGTCATGGCTACACCTTC.

This clonotype occurred a few times. V is TRBV5-1 and J is TRBJ2-1, with D perhaps matching TRBD1 (6 bases). The CDR3 sequence is 15 residues long. CDR1 is SGHRS and CDR2 is YFSETQ in the germline V gene. Trimming left V 3 bases short and J 2 bases short, with 12 bases between. Here the CDR3 DNA reads TGCGCCAGCAGCTCGGACAGCCTTACCTACAATGAGCAGTTCTTC. Translating gives CASSSDSLTYNEQFF.

This clonotype has only a few counts. The chain combines TRBV6-1 with TRBJ1-5; TRBD1 is a possible D gene (5 bases). The CDR3 spans 12 residues. Germline V gene sequence: CDR1 MNHNS, CDR2 SASEGT. The V and J ends lost 8 bases and 9 bases respectively, with 14 bases between them. The CDR3 region has the DNA TGTGCCAGCCATGGGGGTGCGTGGCCCCAGCATTTT. Translation gives CASHGGAWPQHF.